This is a list of T cell receptor beta chains from one sample in a study of blood T cell repertoires in COVID-19. The repertoire was sequenced with immunoSEQ multiplex PCR; TCRdb's copy has only in-frame clones and lacks some. The sample contains approximately 110,000 clones, 60% to 85% of which appear only once. The sample comprised peripheral blood. Receptor source: a human donor in a cohort sampled during active or convalescent COVID-19. Both conserved end residues are part of each CDR3. The order of the fields is J gene, clone size, D gene, V gene, CDR3 DNA, CDR3 protein. The D gene is left open where the match is weak. Size values are once, few and many counts, or a class for expanded clones, and some rows have none.

TRBJ1-4,NA,NA,TRBV5-1,TGCGCCAGCAGCTCAGGGGACAATGAAAAACTGTTTTTT,CASSSGDNEKLFF
TRBJ2-1,NA,NA,TRBV3-1/TRBV3-2,TGTGCCAGCAGCCAAGCCTCCCCCAGCTCCTACAATGAGCAGTTCTTC,CASSQASPSSYNEQFF
TRBJ2-5,NA,NA,TRBV5-1,TGCGCCAGCAGCTTGGCGTCCGTTCCCGAGACCCAGTACTTC,CASSLASVPETQYF
TRBJ2-4,NA,NA,TRBV3-1/TRBV3-2,TGTGCCAGCAGCCAAGACCCAGGGTGGTTCGGGAACATTCAGTACTTC,CASSQDPGWFGNIQYF
TRBJ2-7,many,NA,TRBV3-1/TRBV3-2,TGTGCCAGCAGCACACAGGGACGATCCTACGAGCAGTACTTC,CASSTQGRSYEQYF
TRBJ2-3,NA,TRBD2,TRBV7-9,TGTGCCAGCAGCCCCAGTGCTAGCGGGGGGGCGGCTCATACGCAGTATTTT,CASSPSASGGAAHTQYF
TRBJ2-5,NA,NA,TRBV7-7,TGTGCCAGCAGCTTATATGGGGGGCAAGAGACCCAGTACTTC,CASSLYGGQETQYF
TRBJ1-6,NA,NA,TRBV27,TGTGCCAGCAGTTCCCCAACGAGCTCCTATAATTCACCCCTCCACTTT,CASSSPTSSYNSPLHF
TRBJ2-1,NA,TRBD2,TRBV9,TGTGCCAGCAGCGTGCAAGCGGGACGTTCCTACAATGAGCAGTTCTTC,CASSVQAGRSYNEQFF
TRBJ2-3,NA,NA,TRBV29-1,TGCAGCGTTCGATCGGCAGGGTCGAGAACAGATACGCAGTATTTT,CSVRSAGSRTDTQYF
TRBJ1-6,NA,NA,TRBV18,TGTGCCAGCTCACGGGCCAATTCACCCCTCCACTTT,CASSRANSPLHF
TRBJ2-1,NA,NA,TRBV3-1/TRBV3-2,TGTGCCAGCAGCACTTACAATGAGCAGTTCTTC,CASSTYNEQFF
TRBJ1-6,few,NA,TRBV4-3,TGCGCCAGCAGCCAAGAAGACGTTCGGTACAGCCCTAATTCACCCCTCCACTTT,CASSQEDVRYSPNSPLHF
TRBJ2-7,NA,TRBD2,TRBV5-1,TGCGCCAGCACCACTAGCGTAAACTCCTACGAGCAGTACTTC,CASTTSVNSYEQYF
TRBJ1-4,NA,NA,TRBV23-1,TGCGCCAGCAGTCATCGCGTCAGGCTGTTTTTT,CASSHRVRLFF
TRBJ2-7,NA,TRBD2,TRBV7-8,TGTGCCAGCAGCGCCGGGACTAGCGCTCCCTACGAGCAGTACTTC,CASSAGTSAPYEQYF
TRBJ2-7,few,NA,TRBV29-1,TGCAGCTATAGGAAGGGAGGGGGAGTCGAGCAGTACTTC,CSYRKGGGVEQYF
TRBJ1-1,NA,TRBD1,TRBV25-1,TGTGCCAGCAGTGAGACAGGGCACTGGAACACTGAAGCTTTCTTT,CASSETGHWNTEAFF
TRBJ1-1,NA,NA,TRBV6-6,TGTGCCAGCAAAAACAGGCTTCCTTCTGAAGCTTTCTTT,CASKNRLPSEAFF
TRBJ2-7,NA,NA,TRBV4-3,TGCGCCAGCAGCCAGGCGGGGACAGCAACGTACGAGCAGTACTTC,CASSQAGTATYEQYF
TRBJ2-3,NA,NA,TRBV30,TGTGCCTGGGTTAGCGGTCCTACATTCACAGATACGCAGTATTTT,CAWVSGPTFTDTQYF
TRBJ2-3,once,NA,TRBV30,TGTGCCTGGGACCGGGACTCCGGGGATACGCAGTATTTT,CAWDRDSGDTQYF
TRBJ2-5,few,NA,TRBV28,TGTGCCAGCAGTTCGAACAGGGAAGTCCAAGAGACCCAGTACTTC,CASSSNREVQETQYF
TRBJ2-3,NA,TRBD1,TRBV24-1,TGTGCCACCAGTGATCCACCAGGGCAGGGGGCAGTCACAGATACGCAGTATTTT,CATSDPPGQGAVTDTQYF
TRBJ2-3,NA,NA,TRBV5-1,TGCGCCAGCAGCCGCGGAACCACAGATACGCAGTATTTT,CASSRGTTDTQYF
TRBJ2-2,few,TRBD1,TRBV19,TGTGCCAAACAGGGGCGGGCCGGGGAGCTGTTTTTT,CAKQGRAGELFF
TRBJ2-2,NA,TRBD2,TRBV18,TGTGCCAGCTCACCGGGACTAGCGGGAATGAACGGGGAGCTGTTTTTT,CASSPGLAGMNGELFF
TRBJ1-2,NA,TRBD1,TRBV19,TGTGCCAGTAGTACCTCAGACAGGGTGGGCTATGGCTACACCTTC,CASSTSDRVGYGYTF
TRBJ2-1,NA,TRBD1,TRBV5-1,TGCGCCAGCAGCTCCGGCAGGGGGCCACGCGATGAGCAGTTCTTC,CASSSGRGPRDEQFF
TRBJ1-5,NA,NA,TRBV19,TGTGCCAGTAGTATATGGCGGGGAGACTTTAGCAATCAGCCCCAGCATTTT,CASSIWRGDFSNQPQHF
TRBJ2-5,NA,TRBD2,TRBV5-8,TGTGCCAGCAGCAGGCTCCTAGCGGGAGTTTCATTCAGAGAGACCCAGTACTTC,CASSRLLAGVSFRETQYF
TRBJ2-4,few,TRBD2,TRBV4-1,TGCGCCAGCAGCCAAGAAGGAGCGGGGGGGAACATTCAGTACTTC,CASSQEGAGGNIQYF
TRBJ1-1,NA,NA,TRBV6-4,TGTGCCAGCAGTGACTCGAGAGACAGCCACATGAACACTGAAGCTTTCTTT,CASSDSRDSHMNTEAFF
TRBJ1-5,NA,NA,TRBV5-8,TGTGCCAGCAGCTTGGAGGGCGGGGCGGGGCAGAATAGCAATCAGCCCCAGCATTTT,CASSLEGGAGQNSNQPQHF
TRBJ2-5,NA,NA,TRBV7-3,TGTGCCAGCAGCTTAAGTTCAGGGAAGGAAGAGACCCAGTACTTC,CASSLSSGKEETQYF
TRBJ1-2,NA,NA,TRBV5-1,TGCGCCAGCAGCCCCTACGAGACAGCTAACTATGGCTACACCTTC,CASSPYETANYGYTF
TRBJ2-5,NA,TRBD2,TRBV6-5,TGTGCCAGCAGCTCTAGCGGCCCAGGCCCCCAGACCCAGTACTTC,CASSSSGPGPQTQYF
TRBJ2-2,NA,NA,TRBV5-4,TGTGCCAGCAGCTTGGTGGGGGGTGGCGGGGAGCTGTTTTTT,CASSLVGGGGELFF
TRBJ2-7,NA,NA,TRBV5-4,TGTGCCAGCAGCTTGGGGACAGTTGTACCCTACGAGCAGTACTTC,CASSLGTVVPYEQYF
TRBJ2-1,NA,NA,TRBV5-1,TGCGCCAGCAGCTTGACCCCGGGGATTGAGCAGTTCTTC,CASSLTPGIEQFF
TRBJ1-6,once,NA,TRBV2,TGTGCCAGCAGTGGGGAGCTCAGTTCCCTCCACTTT,CASSGELSSLHF
TRBJ1-2,NA,NA,TRBV4-1,TGCGCCAGCAGTCCTAGACAGGCCTATGGCTACACCTTC,CASSPRQAYGYTF
TRBJ2-7,NA,TRBD1,TRBV30,TGTGCCTGGAGCGACAGGGGGCGTCAATACGAGCAGTACTTC,CAWSDRGRQYEQYF
TRBJ2-7,few,TRBD1,TRBV6-1,TGTGCCAGCAGTGAATTCGCCTTAGGACAGGGCTACGAGCAGTACTTC,CASSEFALGQGYEQYF
TRBJ2-5,few,NA,TRBV6-6,TGTGCCAGCAGTCATAGCGTTCAAGAGACCCAGTACTTC,CASSHSVQETQYF
TRBJ2-1,NA,TRBD1,TRBV3-1/TRBV3-2,TGTGCCAGCACCATCCTAGGGACAGGGGATAAGGAGCAGTTCTTC,CASTILGTGDKEQFF
TRBJ1-2,NA,TRBD1,TRBV14,TGTGCCAGCAGCCAGGGGTTCCAGCCCGGACAGGGGGAGGACTATGGCTACACCTTC,CASSQGFQPGQGEDYGYTF